This is a list of T cell receptor beta chains from one sample in a study of T cells after posttransplantation cyclophosphamide. Clones were read by immunoSEQ multiplex PCR, and TCRdb kept only the in-frame ones, dropping some. The table records over 20,000 clones, around 86% of them present only once. The source was PBMCs, collected approximately 360 days after allogeneic stem cell transplant with calcineurin inhibitor and methotrexate. The receptor source for this set is a female patient aged 30 to 45 who received an allogeneic stem cell transplant from an unrelated donor, was CMV-positive, and had acute and chronic GVHD. Some T cells may have originated in the graft donor. Each CDR3 is given with its conserved first and last residue. Each record gives: CDR3 DNA, CDR3 protein, V gene, J gene, D gene, clone size. A D gene is named only where the DNA matches it firmly. The listing skips clone size in some rows; elsewhere it reads once, few, many or a size class.

DNA: TGTGCCAGCAGCCCTGGGGGGGGCGGAACTGAAGCTTTCTTT
CDR3: CASSPGGGGTEAFF
V: TRBV7-2
J: TRBJ1-1
D: NA
size: NA

DNA: TGTGCCAGCAGCTTAAGCATGCATGGAAACACCATATATTTT
CDR3: CASSLSMHGNTIYF
V: TRBV7-9
J: TRBJ1-3
D: NA
size: NA

DNA: TGTGCCAGCAGCATACAGGGAACTGTCGGTGAAAAACTGTTTTTT
CDR3: CASSIQGTVGEKLFF
V: TRBV5-5
J: TRBJ1-4
D: NA
size: NA

DNA: TGTGCCAGCAGCGTAGGGGAGCGTGTCAGCGGGAGAGGGGAGACCCAGTACTTC
CDR3: CASSVGERVSGRGETQYF
V: TRBV9
J: TRBJ2-5
D: TRBD2
size: NA

DNA: TGTGCCAGCAGACTCTACCCACGGACTGAAGCTTTCTTT
CDR3: CASRLYPRTEAFF
V: TRBV6-4
J: TRBJ1-1
D: NA
size: NA

DNA: TGTGCCAGCAGTTTGGGGGGGAAAGCGGTGGGGTACGAGCAGTACTTC
CDR3: CASSLGGKAVGYEQYF
V: TRBV27
J: TRBJ2-7
D: TRBD2
size: NA

DNA: TGTGCCAGCAGGGTGGGGCAGGCCTACGAGCAGTACTTC
CDR3: CASRVGQAYEQYF
V: TRBV6-1
J: TRBJ2-7
D: NA
size: NA

DNA: TGTGCCAGCGATTCGCCAGGGGTTCGAAACGAGCAGTACTTC
CDR3: CASDSPGVRNEQYF
V: TRBV7-2
J: TRBJ2-7
D: NA
size: few

DNA: TGTGCCAGCTCACCCCACAGTGAAGCTTTCTTT
CDR3: CASSPHSEAFF
V: TRBV18
J: TRBJ1-1
D: NA
size: once

DNA: TGTGCCAGCAGCGTAGAACTAGCCACAGATACGCAGTATTTT
CDR3: CASSVELATDTQYF
V: TRBV9
J: TRBJ2-3
D: NA
size: NA

DNA: TGTGCCACCAGCAGAGCACCAGCGGGAGCGGGCGGGGAGCTGTTTTTT
CDR3: CATSRAPAGAGGELFF
V: TRBV15
J: TRBJ2-2
D: TRBD2
size: NA

DNA: TGTGCCAGCAGCGGAACCGGGACAGGCGATCAGCCCCAGCATTTT
CDR3: CASSGTGTGDQPQHF
V: TRBV9
J: TRBJ1-5
D: TRBD1
size: NA

DNA: TGTGCCAGCACCCTTCGTGGGGGGTATAGCAATCAGCCCCAGCATTTT
CDR3: CASTLRGGYSNQPQHF
V: TRBV28
J: TRBJ1-5
D: NA
size: NA

DNA: TGCGCCAGCAGCCGTGACACGGAGCAGTTCTTC
CDR3: CASSRDTEQFF
V: TRBV4-1
J: TRBJ2-1
D: NA
size: NA

DNA: TGTGCCAGCAGTGGGCCCCGGGCAGATACGCAGTATTTT
CDR3: CASSGPRADTQYF
V: TRBV6-1
J: TRBJ2-3
D: NA
size: NA

DNA: TGTGCCAGCAGTCCTGGGACAGCCAGATATGGCTACACCTTC
CDR3: CASSPGTARYGYTF
V: TRBV28
J: TRBJ1-2
D: TRBD1
size: NA

DNA: TGTGCCAGCGCTAGCTTGGGGACTAGCTCCGACGGGGAGCTGTTTTTT
CDR3: CASASLGTSSDGELFF
V: TRBV9
J: TRBJ2-2
D: TRBD2
size: NA

DNA: TGTGCCTGGAGTCGAGGGAGGGAAGGAAATGGCTACACCTTC
CDR3: CAWSRGREGNGYTF
V: TRBV30
J: TRBJ1-2
D: NA
size: NA

DNA: TGTGCCAGCAGCCTACTCGCTAGACCTTTCTCTGAAGCTTTCTTT
CDR3: CASSLLARPFSEAFF
V: TRBV7-3
J: TRBJ1-1
D: NA
size: NA

DNA: TGTGCCAGCAGCGTGTACTGGAATTCACCCCTCCACTTT
CDR3: CASSVYWNSPLHF
V: TRBV9
J: TRBJ1-6
D: NA
size: NA

DNA: TGCGCCAGCAGCCAATATGATGGCTACACCTTC
CDR3: CASSQYDGYTF
V: TRBV4-1
J: TRBJ1-2
D: NA
size: NA

DNA: TGCGCCAGCAGCCATTACCGACAGGGCCAGGAAAAACTGTTTTTT
CDR3: CASSHYRQGQEKLFF
V: TRBV4-1
J: TRBJ1-4
D: TRBD1
size: NA

DNA: TGTGCCAGTAGCCCCGTATCGAACACTGAAGCTTTCTTT
CDR3: CASSPVSNTEAFF
V: TRBV19
J: TRBJ1-1
D: NA
size: NA

DNA: TGCAGCGTCCTCCGACAGGGGAGTGGTGCCGGGGAGCTGTTTTTT
CDR3: CSVLRQGSGAGELFF
V: TRBV29-1
J: TRBJ2-2
D: TRBD1
size: NA

DNA: TGTGCCAGCAGCTTGACAGACACAGATACGCAGTATTTT
CDR3: CASSLTDTDTQYF
V: TRBV2
J: TRBJ2-3
D: NA
size: NA

DNA: TGTGCCAGCAGCGTGGGGGTGGGGGCGAGTGAAGCTTTCTTT
CDR3: CASSVGVGASEAFF
V: TRBV9
J: TRBJ1-1
D: NA
size: NA

DNA: TGTGCCAGCTCACTCCTCTTTTACAATGAGCAGTTCTTC
CDR3: CASSLLFYNEQFF
V: TRBV18
J: TRBJ2-1
D: NA
size: NA

DNA: TGCGCCAGCAGCCAGGGAAGTGAGGCGGGACAGCCTTTTAATCAGCCCCAGCATTTT
CDR3: CASSQGSEAGQPFNQPQHF
V: TRBV4-1
J: TRBJ1-5
D: TRBD1
size: NA

DNA: TGTGCCAGCGCGGCGGGGGCCCGGTTTAGCACTGAAGCTTTCTTT
CDR3: CASAAGARFSTEAFF
V: TRBV11-1
J: TRBJ1-1
D: NA
size: NA

DNA: TGTGCCAGTCGGGGATCTTATCGGACAGTAATAACCGGGGAGCTGTTTTTT
CDR3: CASRGSYRTVITGELFF
V: TRBV19
J: TRBJ2-2
D: NA
size: NA

DNA: TGTGCCAGCAGCGTAGCTACAGGTCAGCCCCAGCATTTT
CDR3: CASSVATGQPQHF
V: TRBV9
J: TRBJ1-5
D: NA
size: NA

DNA: TGTGCCAGCAGCCCCCGGGGGGTTGGAGATCAGCCCCAGCATTTT
CDR3: CASSPRGVGDQPQHF
V: TRBV9
J: TRBJ1-5
D: NA
size: NA

DNA: TGCGCCAGCAGCTTTGTTAGTCCGGTGGAAAAACTGTTTTTT
CDR3: CASSFVSPVEKLFF
V: TRBV5-1
J: TRBJ1-4
D: NA
size: once

DNA: TGTGCCAGCAGCCAGACACCTAACTATGGCTACACCTTC
CDR3: CASSQTPNYGYTF
V: TRBV7-3
J: TRBJ1-2
D: NA
size: NA

DNA: TGTGCCAGCAGCTTACTAGACAGGGTCTATGGCTACACCTTC
CDR3: CASSLLDRVYGYTF
V: TRBV7-9
J: TRBJ1-2
D: TRBD1
size: NA

DNA: TGTGCCAGCAGTCACGAGCACGCGGCCCGGGGAGGTTCACCCCTCCACTTT
CDR3: CASSHEHAARGGSPLHF
V: TRBV2
J: TRBJ1-6
D: NA
size: NA

DNA: TGTGCCAGTAGTATATCAGGGCTGAGCACAGATACGCAGTATTTT
CDR3: CASSISGLSTDTQYF
V: TRBV19
J: TRBJ2-3
D: NA
size: NA

DNA: TGTGCCAGTAGTACGCCAGGGGTGAAAATGAACACTGAAGCTTTCTTT
CDR3: CASSTPGVKMNTEAFF
V: TRBV19
J: TRBJ1-1
D: NA
size: NA

DNA: TGTGCCAGTAGTATCCAAGGGGGTGTCCACGAGCAGTACTTC
CDR3: CASSIQGGVHEQYF
V: TRBV19
J: TRBJ2-7
D: NA
size: NA

DNA: TGTGCCAGCAGCTCGCTCCAGGGCATCGCTGGCTACACCTTC
CDR3: CASSSLQGIAGYTF
V: TRBV5-5
J: TRBJ1-2
D: NA
size: few

DNA: TGCGCCAGCCGCCAACGGAGGGACAACACCGGGGAGCTGTTTTTT
CDR3: CASRQRRDNTGELFF
V: TRBV5-1
J: TRBJ2-2
D: NA
size: once

DNA: TGTGCCAGCAGCCCCGGGGCGGGAGGACGGTCTGGGGCCAACGTCCTGACTTTC
CDR3: CASSPGAGGRSGANVLTF
V: TRBV7-2
J: TRBJ2-6
D: TRBD2
size: NA

DNA: TGTGCCAGCACCCCCGAGGGGACTAGCGGGGGTCCTAGCACAGATACGCAGTATTTT
CDR3: CASTPEGTSGGPSTDTQYF
V: TRBV9
J: TRBJ2-3
D: TRBD2
size: NA

DNA: TGTGCCAGCAGCCCACTGATGCGGGCGGGAGAGGGGGAGCAGTTCTTC
CDR3: CASSPLMRAGEGEQFF
V: TRBV7-2
J: TRBJ2-1
D: TRBD2
size: NA

DNA: TGTGCCAGCAGCTTGGAGGAGGGGGCGTCGGGGACCCAGTACTTC
CDR3: CASSLEEGASGTQYF
V: TRBV5-8
J: TRBJ2-5
D: NA
size: few

DNA: TGCGCCAGCAGGCGGGGACAGTTCAGTGGATTTAATGAGCAGTTCTTC
CDR3: CASRRGQFSGFNEQFF
V: TRBV10-2
J: TRBJ2-1
D: NA
size: once

DNA: TGCGCCAGCAGCCAACGACAGGGAGGCACTGAAGCTTTCTTT
CDR3: CASSQRQGGTEAFF
V: TRBV4-1
J: TRBJ1-1
D: TRBD1
size: NA

DNA: TGTGCCACCAGCAGATCGAGGGATCCTGGAAACACCATATATTTT
CDR3: CATSRSRDPGNTIYF
V: TRBV15
J: TRBJ1-3
D: NA
size: NA

DNA: TGTGCCAGCCGACTACTAGGGGGCCAAGAGACCCAGTACTTC
CDR3: CASRLLGGQETQYF
V: TRBV5-4
J: TRBJ2-5
D: NA
size: NA